This T cell receptor (beta chain) was found in a study of CD8 T cells in ankylosing spondylitis. Study conclusions and caveats: Reportedly, disease-linked clones are significantly enriched in ankylosing spondylitis patients' matched synovial fluid.

MiXCR was run by TCRdb on the 5' RACE reads, yielding one entry per CDR3 protein. This sample has roughly 120,000 distinct CDR3 sequences; over 6% occur once, and the top ten carry over 9%. The table lists this clonotype with many counts. What it recognizes is unknown. The V end was cut by 5 bases, the J end by 0 bases, with 7 bases between. CDR1 SGHAT and CDR2 FQNNGV come from the germline V gene. The CDR3 is made up of 14 amino acids. The chain recombines TRBV11-2 with TRBJ2-2; D unresolved. Sequenced input: blood, either unsorted or a sorted T cell fraction (not recorded which). The origin of this receptor is a male donor with ankylosing spondylitis or in good health (not recorded which). CDR3 loop: CASSPPTNTGELFF. CDR3 sequence (DNA): TGTGCCAGCAGCCCACCAACGAACACCGGGGAGCTGTTTTTT.